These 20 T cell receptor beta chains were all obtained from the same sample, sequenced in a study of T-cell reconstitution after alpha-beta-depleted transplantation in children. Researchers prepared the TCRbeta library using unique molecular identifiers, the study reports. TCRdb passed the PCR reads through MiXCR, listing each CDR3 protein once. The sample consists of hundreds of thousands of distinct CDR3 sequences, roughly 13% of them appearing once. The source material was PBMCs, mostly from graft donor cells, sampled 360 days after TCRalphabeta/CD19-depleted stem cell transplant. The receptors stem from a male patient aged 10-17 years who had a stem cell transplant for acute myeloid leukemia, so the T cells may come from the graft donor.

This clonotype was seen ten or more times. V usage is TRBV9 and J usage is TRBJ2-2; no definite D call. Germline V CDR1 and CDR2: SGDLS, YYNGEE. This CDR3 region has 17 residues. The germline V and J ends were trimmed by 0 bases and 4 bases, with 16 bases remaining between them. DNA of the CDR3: TGTGCCAGCAGCGTAGGAAATTTTCGCCGGAGCACCGGGGAGCTGTTTTTT. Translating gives CASSVGNFRRSTGELFF.

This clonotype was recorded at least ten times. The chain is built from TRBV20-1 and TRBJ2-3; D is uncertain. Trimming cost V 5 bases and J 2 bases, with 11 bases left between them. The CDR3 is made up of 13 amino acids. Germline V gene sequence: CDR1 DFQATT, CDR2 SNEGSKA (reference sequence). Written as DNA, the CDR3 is TGCAGTGCTCCGGTTTCTATCACAGATACGCAGTATTTT. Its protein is CSAPVSITDTQYF.

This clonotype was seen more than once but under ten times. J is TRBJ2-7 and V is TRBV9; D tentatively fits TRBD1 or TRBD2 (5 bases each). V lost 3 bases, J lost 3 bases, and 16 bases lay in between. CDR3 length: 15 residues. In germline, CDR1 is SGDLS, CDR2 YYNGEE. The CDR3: CASSAGAPAYYEQYF. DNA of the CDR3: TGTGCCAGCAGCGCCGGGGCGCCAGCGTACTACGAGCAGTACTTC.

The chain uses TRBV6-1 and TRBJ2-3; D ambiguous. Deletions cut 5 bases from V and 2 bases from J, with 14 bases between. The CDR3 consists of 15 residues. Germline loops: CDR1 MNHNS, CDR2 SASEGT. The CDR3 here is CASSPPLANTDTQYF. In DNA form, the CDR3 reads TGTGCCAGCAGTCCCCCGTTGGCCAACACAGATACGCAGTATTTT.

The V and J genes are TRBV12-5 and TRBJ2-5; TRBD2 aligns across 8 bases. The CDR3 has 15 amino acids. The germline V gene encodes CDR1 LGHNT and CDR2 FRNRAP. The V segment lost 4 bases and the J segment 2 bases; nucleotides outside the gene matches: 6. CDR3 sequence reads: CASGSGGGPQETQYF. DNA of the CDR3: TGTGCTAGTGGTTCGGGGGGGGGACCGCAAGAGACCCAGTACTTC.

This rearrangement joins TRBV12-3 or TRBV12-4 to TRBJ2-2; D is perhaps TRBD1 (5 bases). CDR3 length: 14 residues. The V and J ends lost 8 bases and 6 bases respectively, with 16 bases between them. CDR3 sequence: CASGLGVRAGELFF. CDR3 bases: TGTGCCAGCGGTCTAGGGGTTAGGGCCGGGGAGCTGTTTTTT.

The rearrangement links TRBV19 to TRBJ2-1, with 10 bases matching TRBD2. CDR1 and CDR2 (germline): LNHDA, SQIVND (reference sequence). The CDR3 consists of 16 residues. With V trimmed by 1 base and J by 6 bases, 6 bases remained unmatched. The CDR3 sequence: CASSIVGLAGVNEQFF. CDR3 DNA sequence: TGTGCCAGTAGTATAGTTGGTCTAGCGGGAGTCAATGAGCAGTTCTTC.

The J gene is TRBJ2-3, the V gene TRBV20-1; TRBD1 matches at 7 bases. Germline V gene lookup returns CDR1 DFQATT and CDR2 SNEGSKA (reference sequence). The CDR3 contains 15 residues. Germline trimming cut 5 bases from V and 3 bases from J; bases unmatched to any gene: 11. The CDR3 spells CSAAGDRERTDTQYF. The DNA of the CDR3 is TGCAGTGCTGCCGGTGACAGGGAACGTACAGATACGCAGTATTTT.

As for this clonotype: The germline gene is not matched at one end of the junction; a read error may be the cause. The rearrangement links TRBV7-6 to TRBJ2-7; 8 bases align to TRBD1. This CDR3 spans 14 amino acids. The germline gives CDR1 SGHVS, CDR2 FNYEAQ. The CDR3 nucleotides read TGTGCCAGCAGCCTAGCCTACAGGGGGTACGAGCAGTACTTC. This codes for CASSLAYRGYEQYF.

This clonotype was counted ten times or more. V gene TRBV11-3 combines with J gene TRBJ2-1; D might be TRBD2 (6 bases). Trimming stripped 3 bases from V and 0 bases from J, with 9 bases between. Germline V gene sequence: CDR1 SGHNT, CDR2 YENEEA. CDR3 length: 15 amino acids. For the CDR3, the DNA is TGTGCCAGCAGCTTTGGAGGGTTCTCCTACAATGAGCAGTTCTTC. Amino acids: CASSFGGFSYNEQFF.

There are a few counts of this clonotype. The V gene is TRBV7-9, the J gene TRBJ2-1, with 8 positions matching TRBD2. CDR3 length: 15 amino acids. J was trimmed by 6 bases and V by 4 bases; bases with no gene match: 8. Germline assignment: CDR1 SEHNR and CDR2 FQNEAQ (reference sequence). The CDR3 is CASSSETSEGNEQFF. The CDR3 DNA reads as TGTGCCAGCAGCTCCGAGACTAGCGAGGGCAATGAGCAGTTCTTC.

CDR3 amino acids: CSASRLAGGLLYNEQFF. CDR3 in DNA: TGCAGTGCTAGCAGACTAGCGGGAGGTCTCCTATACAATGAGCAGTTCTTC. This chain joins TRBV20-1 and TRBJ2-1, with 13 bases that match TRBD2. This CDR3 has 17 amino acids. Losses at the gene ends were 3 bases for V and 4 bases for J; bases not matched to a gene: 9. Germline lookup yields CDR1 DFQATT and CDR2 SNEGSKA (reference sequence).

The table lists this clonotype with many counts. This CDR3 is CASTAGTRPYEQYF. The CDR3 nucleotides are TGTGCCAGCACCGCCGGGACTAGGCCCTACGAGCAGTACTTC. The rearrangement joins TRBV6-1 to TRBJ2-7; 8 nucleotides agree with TRBD2. The V segment lost 7 bases and the J segment 2 bases; nucleotides outside the gene matches: 7. Germline CDR1 reads MNHNS; CDR2 reads SASEGT. This CDR3 comprises 14 residues.

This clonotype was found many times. The CDR3 nucleotides read TGTGCCAGCAGGTCCATAGGACAGGGGGCCTACAATGAGCAGTTCTTC. It yields the protein CASRSIGQGAYNEQFF. The chain carries TRBV6-2 or TRBV6-3 and TRBJ2-1; TRBD1 matches 10 bases. CDR1 and CDR2 from the germline V gene are MNHEY and SVGEGT. The CDR3 covers 16 residues. V lost 6 bases and J lost 2; bases outside the gene matches: 7.

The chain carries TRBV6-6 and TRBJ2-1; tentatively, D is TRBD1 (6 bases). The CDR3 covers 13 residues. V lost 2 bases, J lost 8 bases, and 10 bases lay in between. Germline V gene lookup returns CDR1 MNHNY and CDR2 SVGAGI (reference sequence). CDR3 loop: CASSYVQGDEQFF. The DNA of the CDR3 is TGTGCCAGCAGTTACGTACAGGGAGATGAGCAGTTCTTC.

As DNA, the CDR3 is TGTGCCAGCAGCTATCAATCACTAGCTTTACAAGAGACCCAGTACTTC. Translated, it gives CASSYQSLALQETQYF. This chain uses TRBV7-8 with TRBJ2-5; tentatively, D is TRBD2 (6 bases). The V end was cut by 4 bases, the J end by 2 bases, with 17 bases between. Germline V gene sequence: CDR1 SGHVS, CDR2 FQNEAQ. The CDR3 sequence is 16 residues long.

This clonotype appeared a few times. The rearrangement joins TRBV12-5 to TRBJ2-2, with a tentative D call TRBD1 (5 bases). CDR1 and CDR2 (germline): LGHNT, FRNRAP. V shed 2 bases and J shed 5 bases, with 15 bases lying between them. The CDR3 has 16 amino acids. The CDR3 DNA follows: TGTGCTAGTGGTTTGAGTGGTGGGGCATCAACCGGGGAGCTGTTTTTT. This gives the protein CASGLSGGASTGELFF.

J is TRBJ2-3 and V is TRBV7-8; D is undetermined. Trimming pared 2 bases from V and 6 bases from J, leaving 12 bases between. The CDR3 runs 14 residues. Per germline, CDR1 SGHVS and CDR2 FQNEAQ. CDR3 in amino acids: CASSLSPSGDTQYF. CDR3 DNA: TGTGCCAGCAGCTTATCCCCCTCTGGCGATACGCAGTATTTT.

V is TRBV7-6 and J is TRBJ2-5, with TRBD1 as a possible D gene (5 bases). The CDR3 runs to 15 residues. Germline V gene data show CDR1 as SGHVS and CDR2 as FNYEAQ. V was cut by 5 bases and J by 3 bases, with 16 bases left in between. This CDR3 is CASSPARVLEETQYF. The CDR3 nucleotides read TGTGCCAGCAGCCCAGCCAGGGTTTTAGAAGAGACCCAGTACTTC.

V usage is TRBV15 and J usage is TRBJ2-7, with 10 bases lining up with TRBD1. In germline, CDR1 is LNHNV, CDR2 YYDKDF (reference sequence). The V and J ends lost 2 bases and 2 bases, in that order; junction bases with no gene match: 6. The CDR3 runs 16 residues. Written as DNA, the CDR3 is TGTGCCACCAGCAGACCGCCGGGACAGGGGCCCTACGAGCAGTACTTC. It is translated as CATSRPPGQGPYEQYF. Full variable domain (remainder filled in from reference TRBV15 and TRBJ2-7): DAMVIQNPRYQVTQFGKPVTLSCSQTLNHNVMYWYQQKSSQAPKLLFHYYDKDFNNEADTPDNFQSRRPNTSFCFLDIRSPGLGDTAMYLCATSRPPGQGPYEQYFGPGTRLTVT.